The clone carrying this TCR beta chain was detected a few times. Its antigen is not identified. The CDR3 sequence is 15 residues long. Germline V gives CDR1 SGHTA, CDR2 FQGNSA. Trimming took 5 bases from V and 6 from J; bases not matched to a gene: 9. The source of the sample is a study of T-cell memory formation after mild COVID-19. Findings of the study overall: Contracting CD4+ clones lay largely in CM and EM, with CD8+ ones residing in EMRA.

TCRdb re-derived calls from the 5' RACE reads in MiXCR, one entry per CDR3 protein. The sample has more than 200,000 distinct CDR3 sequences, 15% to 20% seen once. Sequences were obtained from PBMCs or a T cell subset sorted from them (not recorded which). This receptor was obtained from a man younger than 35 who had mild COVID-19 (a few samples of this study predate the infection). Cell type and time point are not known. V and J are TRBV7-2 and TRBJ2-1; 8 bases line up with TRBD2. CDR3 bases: TGTGCCAGCAGCCCCCGGGGGGGCGGGGGCAATGAGCAGTTCTTC. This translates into CASSPRGGGGNEQFF. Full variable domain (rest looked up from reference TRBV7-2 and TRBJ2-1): GAGVSQSPSNKVTEKGKDVELRCDPISGHTALYWYRQSLGQGLEFLIYFQGNSAPDKSGLPSDRFSAERTGGSVSTLTIQRTQQEDSAVYLCASSPRGGGGNEQFFGPGTRLTVL.